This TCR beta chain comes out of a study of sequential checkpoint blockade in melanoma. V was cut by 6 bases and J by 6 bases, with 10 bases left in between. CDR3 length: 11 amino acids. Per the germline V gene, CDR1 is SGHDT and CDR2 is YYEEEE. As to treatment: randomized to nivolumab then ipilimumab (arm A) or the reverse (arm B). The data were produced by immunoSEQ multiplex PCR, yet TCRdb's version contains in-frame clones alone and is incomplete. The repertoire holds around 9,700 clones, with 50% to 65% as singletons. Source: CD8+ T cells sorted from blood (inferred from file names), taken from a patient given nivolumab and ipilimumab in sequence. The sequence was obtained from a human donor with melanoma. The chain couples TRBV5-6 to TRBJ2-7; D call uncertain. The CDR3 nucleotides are TGTGCCAGCAACTATTACGGCGAGCAGTACTTC. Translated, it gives CASNYYGEQYF.